A single sample is the source of the 14 T cell receptor beta chains below, sequenced in a study of OX40 agonist ivuxolimab in advanced cancers. The protocol was immunoSEQ multiplex PCR, while the TCRdb copy is restricted to in-frame clones and leaves out a portion. Of 65,000 to 90,000 clones in the sample, 90% to 95% were seen once. The sample was CD4+ or CD8+ T cells sorted from blood, taken in a trial of the OX40 agonist ivuxolimab. Receptor source: an adult with an advanced solid tumor such as melanoma, head and neck, liver or kidney cancer.

This clone came up a few times. This chain connects TRBV29-1 to TRBJ1-1; D gene ambiguous. Trimming stripped 6 bases from V and 7 bases from J, with 9 bases between. Germline V gives CDR1 SQVTM, CDR2 ANQGSEA. CDR3 length: 10 amino acids. The CDR3 spells CSVKENEAFF. DNA of the CDR3: TGCAGCGTAAAGGAGAATGAAGCTTTCTTT.

CDR3 in DNA: TGTGCCAGCAGCTTTAACTATGGCTACACCTTC. This sequence encodes CASSFNYGYTF. The chain couples TRBV7-9 to TRBJ1-2; D uncertain. V lost 3 bases to trimming and J lost 1 base, with 0 bases between them. CDR1 SEHNR and CDR2 FQNEAQ come from the germline V gene (reference sequence). The CDR3 contains 11 residues.

The CDR3 DNA reads TGTGCCAGTAGTATAGGGACAGGGGGACAGCCCCAGCATTTT. The encoded protein is CASSIGTGGQPQHF. This rearrangement joins TRBV19 to TRBJ1-5, with TRBD1 matching 10 bases. V lost 1 base and J lost 7; bases outside the gene matches: 1. CDR1 is LNHDA and CDR2 is SQIVND in the germline V gene (reference sequence). The length of the CDR3 is 14 residues.

This sequence joins TRBV9 and TRBJ1-1; D gene ambiguous. Trimming removed 0 bases at V and 2 bases at J, with 8 bases between. Germline V gives CDR1 SGDLS, CDR2 YYNGEE. The CDR3 has 14 residues. The CDR3 is CASSVESGNTEAFF. The CDR3 bases are TGTGCCAGCAGCGTAGAGAGTGGAAACACTGAAGCTTTCTTT.

The chain combines TRBV18 with TRBJ2-1; TRBD2 matches at 7 bases. Germline V CDR1 and CDR2: KGHSH, LQKENI. Trimming at V came to 2 bases and at J to 0 bases, leaving 10 bases not matched to a gene. The CDR3 spans 18 residues. Here the CDR3 DNA reads TGTGCCAGCTCACCAAGTTGGGGCGGGAGTTCCTCCTACAATGAGCAGTTCTTC. It translates to CASSPSWGGSSSYNEQFF.

This chain uses TRBV25-1 with TRBJ1-2, with 8 bases lining up with TRBD1. The CDR3 is 17 residues long. J lost 5 bases, V lost 2 bases, and 13 bases had no gene match. Germline loops: CDR1 MGHDK, CDR2 SYGVNS. The CDR3: CASSERVRQGHSYGYTF. The CDR3, as DNA: TGTGCCAGCAGTGAAAGGGTAAGACAGGGGCATAGTTATGGCTACACCTTC.

The V and J genes are TRBV6-1 and TRBJ2-7, with D uncertain. The CDR3 length is 10 residues. V lost 6 bases and J 3 bases, leaving 3 bases between the germline ends. Germline CDR1 and CDR2: MNHNS and SASEGT. The DNA for the CDR3 is TGTGCCAGCAGCTACTACGAGCAGTACTTC. It is translated as CASSYYEQYF.

CDR3 amino acids: CASRLNPRGVWDEQYF. The CDR3 DNA sequence: TGTGCAAGTCGCTTAAATCCACGGGGGGTGTGGGACGAGCAGTACTTC. V gene TRBV12-2 combines with J gene TRBJ2-7; the DNA was not used to check the table's D call, TRBD2. TRBV12-2 is shown as a pseudogene. The CDR3 length is 16 residues.

The rearrangement uses TRBV5-5 and TRBJ2-2, with unresolved D. Germline V gene lookup returns CDR1 SGHKS and CDR2 YYEKEE (reference sequence). Deletions cut 1 base from V and 2 bases from J, with 9 bases between. This CDR3 is 15 amino acids long. This chain's CDR3 is CASSLQSINTGELFF. The CDR3, as DNA: TGTGCCAGCAGCTTGCAGTCGATTAACACCGGGGAGCTGTTTTTT.

The gene calls are TRBV5-4 and TRBJ2-7; 8 bases map to TRBD2. Looked up from germline, CDR1 is SGHNT and CDR2 is YYREEE (reference sequence). The CDR3 extends over 15 amino acids. V trimming: 1 base; J trimming: 6 bases; junction bases outside the gene matches: 9. The CDR3: CASSLPGTRSPEQYF. The CDR3 nucleotides are TGTGCCAGCAGCTTGCCCGGGACTAGGTCGCCCGAGCAGTACTTC.

The chain combines TRBV7-2 with TRBJ2-2; D unresolved. This CDR3 is 13 amino acids long. Germline CDR1 SGHTA, CDR2 FQGNSA. Trimming took off 3 bases at V and 9 bases at J, with 11 bases between the two ends. DNA of the CDR3: TGTGCCAGCAGCTTCCCCTCGGAGCGGGAGCTGTTTTTT. As protein: CASSFPSERELFF.

The rearrangement links TRBV5-6 to TRBJ2-7, with a tentative D call TRBD1 (5 bases). From germline, CDR1 is SGHDT and CDR2 YYEEEE. V was trimmed by 2 bases and J by 6 bases, leaving 12 bases between them. The CDR3 extends over 13 amino acids. This CDR3 is CASSFSQGGEQYF. The CDR3 DNA is TGTGCCAGCAGCTTTAGTCAGGGTGGCGAGCAGTACTTC.

The chain employs TRBV5-1 and TRBJ2-3, with D perhaps TRBD1 or TRBD2 (5 bases each). CDR3 size: 17 residues. V was trimmed by 0 bases and J by 0 bases, leaving 14 bases between them. Germline loops: CDR1 SGHRS, CDR2 YFSETQ. The DNA of the CDR3 is TGCGCCAGCAGCTTGGTTGGGGGAGACACTAGCACAGATACGCAGTATTTT. It specifies CASSLVGGDTSTDTQYF.

The chain employs TRBV28 and TRBJ2-1, with 15 nucleotides matching TRBD2. This CDR3 has 15 amino acids. V lost 6 bases and J lost 9; bases outside the gene matches: 6. Looked up from germline, CDR1 is MDHEN and CDR2 is SYDVKM. CDR3 DNA sequence: TGTGCCAGCAGCTCTGGACTAGCGGGAGGGGTTGAGCAGTTCTTC. This sequence encodes CASSSGLAGGVEQFF.